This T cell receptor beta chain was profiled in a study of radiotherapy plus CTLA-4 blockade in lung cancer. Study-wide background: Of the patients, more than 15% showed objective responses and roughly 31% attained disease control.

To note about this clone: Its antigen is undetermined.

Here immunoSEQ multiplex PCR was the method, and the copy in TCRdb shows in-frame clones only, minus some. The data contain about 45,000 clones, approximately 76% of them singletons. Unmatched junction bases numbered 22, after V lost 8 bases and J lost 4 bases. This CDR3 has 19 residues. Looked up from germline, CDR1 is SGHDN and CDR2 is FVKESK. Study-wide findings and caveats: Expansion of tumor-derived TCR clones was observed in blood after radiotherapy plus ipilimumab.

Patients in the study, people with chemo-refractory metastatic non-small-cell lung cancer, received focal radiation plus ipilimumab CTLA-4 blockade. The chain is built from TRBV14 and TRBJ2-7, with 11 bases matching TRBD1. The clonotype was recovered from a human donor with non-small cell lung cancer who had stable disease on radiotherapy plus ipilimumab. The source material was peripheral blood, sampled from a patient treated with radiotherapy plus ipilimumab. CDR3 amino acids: CASVPSGTGGCMGVYEQYV. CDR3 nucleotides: TGTGCCAGCGTCCCTTCCGGGACAGGGGGATGTATGGGAGTTTACGAGCAGTACGTC.